This TCR beta chain was captured by sequencing in a study of blood T cell repertoires in COVID-19. For the study at large: The United States, Italy and Spain supplied acute and convalescent COVID-19 samples. Nucleic acid was either cDNA or gDNA, and it came from T cells, B-cell-depleted T cells, or PBMCs.

Authors' processing steps: Nucleated cell number was recorded as an estimate derived from reference gene primer amplification. Only in-frame clones appear in the TCRdb table, and some are missing; sequencing was by immunoSEQ multiplex PCR. The V and J calls and clone size were taken over from that table, and D and trimming were inferred from the DNA. Altogether tens of thousands of clones are present, roughly 80% being singletons, with the ten largest covering about 2.6%. Germline CDR1 SGDLS, CDR2 YYNGEE. With 3 bases removed from V and 5 bases from J, the gap between germline ends came to 8 bases. The CDR3 runs 13 residues.

The V gene is TRBV9, the J gene TRBJ2-2; unclear D gene. The TCR comes from a man aged 45-65 years with acute or convalescent COVID-19. Sequenced input: peripheral blood. DNA of the CDR3: TGTGCCAGCAGCGATGATCAGACCGGGGAGCTGTTTTTT. This translates into CASSDDQTGELFF.